This TCR beta chain comes out of a study of shared clonotypes between healthy human individuals. At the level of the study: Donors were a couple of women and a few men aged 18 to 49.

Assay used: immunoSEQ multiplex PCR; TCRdb lists only in-frame clones, some missing. Found here are about 520,000 clones, 90% to 96% of them singletons; the top ten hold approximately 0.06%. The CDR3 length is 15 residues. V shed 2 bases and J shed 2 bases, with 13 bases lying between them. Germline lookup yields CDR1 MNHEY and CDR2 SMNVEV (reference sequence). The chain uses TRBV27 and TRBJ2-7, with D uncertain. The source is a woman aged 30 to 39 in good health. The source material was naive CD4+ T cells sorted from blood. Documented subset: CD45RA+ positively selected. CDR3 sequence: CASSLREKGTYEQYF. In nucleotides, the CDR3 is TGTGCCAGCAGTTTAAGAGAGAAAGGGACCTACGAGCAGTACTTC.